Shown below are 5 T cell receptor beta chains from a single sample sequenced in a study of regulatory T cells in long-lasting Graves disease. CDR3-region Arm-PCR and iRepertoire HTBI primers produced the TCR beta libraries. TCRdb ran MiXCR on the multiplex PCR reads and lists one entry per CDR3 protein. The sample yields approximately 470,000 distinct CDR3 sequences, 20% to 25% seen once. Time point: persistent/refractory GD, antithyroid drugs over 5 years with positive TRAb. Generation of the TCR library employed RNA extracted from PBMCs. Sequenced material: peripheral blood mononuclear cells (PBMCs), taken when the disease was refractory, from a patient treated with antithyroid drugs. These receptors originate from a female donor with Graves disease.

Remarks on this clonotype: This clone may be a read error of a much larger clone one base away. The V call is TRBV6-9, the J call TRBJ1-2; TRBD1 agrees at 7 bases. Looked up from germline, CDR1 is MNHGY and CDR2 is SVAAGI. CDR3 length equals 14 residues. The CDR3: CASSYGGQVYGHTF. In DNA form, the CDR3 reads TGTGCCAGCAGTTACGGCGGACAGGTCTATGGCCACACCTTC.

The chain links TRBV29-1 to TRBJ1-1; a weak D match, TRBD1 (6 bases). Trimming removed 7 bases from V and 5 bases from J, with 17 bases in between. The CDR3 is made up of 13 amino acids. Germline assignment: CDR1 SQVTM and CDR2 ANQGSEA. CDR3 loop: CSAATRGRTEAFF. In DNA form, the CDR3 reads TGCAGCGCCGCAACCAGGGGCAGGACTGAAGCTTTCTTT.

This clonotype was picked up many times. The rearrangement links TRBV28 to TRBJ1-5; the D is unclear. This CDR3 comprises 15 residues. V was shortened by 5 bases and J by 6 bases, with 17 bases between the two germline ends. Germline V gives CDR1 MDHEN, CDR2 SYDVKM. The CDR3 reads CASSLRTGYTQPQHF. As DNA, the CDR3 is TGTGCCAGCAGTCTACGGACGGGGTATACTCAGCCCCAGCATTTT. Drawing the rest from reference TRBV28 and TRBJ1-5, the complete variable domain is DVKVTQSSRYLVKRTGEKVFLECVQDMDHENMFWYRQDPGLGLRLIYFSYDVKMKEKGDIPEGYSVSREKKERFSLILESASTNQTSMYLCASSLRTGYTQPQHFGDGTRLSIL.

The rearrangement joins TRBV10-3 to TRBJ2-6; D remains ambiguous. V was cut by 4 bases and J by 0 bases, with 4 bases left in between. The V gene's germline CDR1 is ENHRY and CDR2 SYGVKD. CDR3 length equals 14 residues. The CDR3 DNA reads as TGTGCCATCAGTGCCGACTCTGGGGCCAACGTCCTGACTTTC. It translates to CAISADSGANVLTF.

The chain uses TRBV28 and TRBJ1-2; a possible D gene is TRBD1 (6 bases). Trimming removed 6 bases from V and 5 bases from J, with 13 bases in between. The CDR3 is made up of 13 amino acids. Germline V gene data show CDR1 as MDHEN and CDR2 as SYDVKM. This CDR3 is CASRGGGPYGYTF. CDR3 DNA: TGTGCCAGCAGAGGGGGGGGGCCATATGGCTACACCTTC.